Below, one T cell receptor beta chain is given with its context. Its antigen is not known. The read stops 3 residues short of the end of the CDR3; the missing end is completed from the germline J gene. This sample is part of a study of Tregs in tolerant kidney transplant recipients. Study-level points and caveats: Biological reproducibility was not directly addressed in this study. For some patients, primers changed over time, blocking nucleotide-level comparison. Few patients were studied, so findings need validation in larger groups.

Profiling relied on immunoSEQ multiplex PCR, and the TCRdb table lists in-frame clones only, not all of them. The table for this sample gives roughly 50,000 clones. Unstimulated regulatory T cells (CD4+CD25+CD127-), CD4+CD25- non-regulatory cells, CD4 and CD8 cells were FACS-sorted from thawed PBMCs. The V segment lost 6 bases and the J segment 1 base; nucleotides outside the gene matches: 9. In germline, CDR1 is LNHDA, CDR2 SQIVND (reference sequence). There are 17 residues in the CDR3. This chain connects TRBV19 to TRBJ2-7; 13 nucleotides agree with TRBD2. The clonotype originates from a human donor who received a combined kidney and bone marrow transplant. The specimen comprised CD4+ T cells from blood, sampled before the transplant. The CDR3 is CASRITGTSGDSYEQYF. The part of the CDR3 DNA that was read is TGTGCCAGTAGGATTACCGGGACTAGCGGGGATTCCTACGAG.